A single sample gave rise to the 24 T cell receptor beta chains below, sequenced in a study of cytomegalovirus exposure and HLA in healthy donors. The PCR made use of 60 Vbeta and 13 Jbeta primers. Sequencing used immunoSEQ multiplex PCR; TCRdb keeps in-frame clones, though not all of them. Here the sample spans about 140,000 clones, approximately 76% being singletons. The sample consisted of PBMCs. Source of these receptors: a man aged 40-50 years in good health and CMV-seronegative.

This clone was counted between two and nine times. The V and J genes are TRBV2 and TRBJ2-3; TRBD2 aligns across 7 bases. The CDR3 totals 16 residues. CDR1 is SNHLY, CDR2 FYNNEI, per germline. V lost 9 bases and J lost 4; bases outside the gene matches: 16. CDR3 amino acids: CASGVAGGVVADTQYF. The CDR3 DNA is TGTGCCAGTGGCGTAGCGGGTGGCGTCGTGGCAGATACGCAGTATTTT.

DNA of the CDR3: TGCGCCAGCAGCTTGGATGGGGCGAACTCACCCCTCCACTTT. Translating gives CASSLDGANSPLHF. The rearrangement joins TRBV5-1 to TRBJ1-6; TRBD1 is a possible D gene (5 bases). In germline, CDR1 is SGHRS, CDR2 YFSETQ. V dropped 0 bases and J dropped 10 bases, with 11 bases sitting between them. The CDR3 spans 14 residues.

In this sample, this clone turned up once. The rearrangement links TRBV30 to TRBJ1-6; D gene ambiguous. Germline assignment: CDR1 GTSNPN and CDR2 SVGIG (reference sequence). The CDR3 is 13 amino acids. V was shortened by 0 bases and J by 5 bases, with 5 bases between the two germline ends. The CDR3 DNA follows: TGTGCCTGGAGTGTAGGAGATAATTCACCCCTCCACTTT. Protein product: CAWSVGDNSPLHF.

The V call is TRBV7-8, the J call TRBJ2-3; D might be TRBD2 (5 bases). Germline V lookup: CDR1 SGHVS, CDR2 FQNEAQ. The CDR3 is made up of 13 amino acids. V gave up 2 bases and J gave up 7 bases, with 10 bases separating them. CDR3 DNA sequence: TGTGCCAGCAGCTTATACCGGGAAAATACGCAGTATTTT. Protein sequence: CASSLYRENTQYF. The entire variable domain, with the rest obtained from reference TRBV7-8 and TRBJ2-3, is as follows: GAGVSQSPRYKVAKRGQDVALRCDPISGHVSLFWYQQALGQGPEFLTYFQNEAQLDKSGLPSDRFFAERPEGSVSTLKIQRTQQEDSAVYLCASSLYRENTQYFGPGTRLTVL.

This CDR3 is CASSLGAGGNTEAFF. CDR3 in DNA: TGTGCCAGCAGCTTAGGGGCAGGGGGCAACACTGAAGCTTTCTTT. The chain recombines TRBV11-2 with TRBJ1-1, with 8 bases lining up with TRBD1. The V gene's germline CDR1 is SGHAT and CDR2 FQNNGV. Trimming at V came to 1 base and at J to 2 bases, leaving 3 bases not matched to a gene. The CDR3 length is 15 residues. Combining the CDR3 with reference TRBV11-2 and TRBJ1-1 gives the whole variable domain EAGVAQSPRYKIIEKRQSVAFWCNPISGHATLYWYQQILGQGPKLLIQFQNNGVVDDSQLPKDRFSAERLKGVDSTLKIQPAKLEDSAVYLCASSLGAGGNTEAFFGQGTRLTVV.

The J gene is TRBJ2-3, the V gene TRBV10-3, with TRBD2 matching over 10 bases. This CDR3 is built from 14 residues. V gave up 11 bases and J gave up 0 bases; unmatched junction bases: 5. The germline gives CDR1 ENHRY, CDR2 SYGVKD. CDR3 region: CASRTSGSTDTQYF. The CDR3 nucleotides read TGTGCCTCCCGGACTAGCGGTAGCACAGATACGCAGTATTTT.

This rearrangement joins TRBV6-1 to TRBJ1-1; possible D gene TRBD1, 5 bases. Germline CDR1 is MNHNS and CDR2 is SASEGT. This CDR3 contains 16 residues. The V and J ends lost 0 bases and 7 bases respectively, with 18 bases between them. The chain's CDR3 is CASSEASGREGVEAFF. The CDR3 region has the DNA TGTGCCAGCAGTGAAGCGTCGGGCAGGGAGGGTGTTGAAGCTTTCTTT.

A note on this clone: Compared with germline, one end of the junction differs, possibly owing to a read error. The sample contains more than one DNA sequence encoding this CDR3. The chain uses TRBV28 and TRBJ2-4; D remains ambiguous. This CDR3 has 12 residues. Germline lookup yields CDR1 MDHEN and CDR2 SYDVKM. The CDR3 spells CASSLSKNSQYF. For the CDR3, the DNA is TGTGCCAGCAGTTTAAGTAAAAACAGTCAGTACTTC.

The chain employs TRBV10-3 and TRBJ2-3; maybe TRBD1 (5 bases). There are 17 residues in the CDR3. CDR1 ENHRY and CDR2 SYGVKD come from the germline V gene. The germline V and J ends were trimmed by 6 bases and 0 bases, with 19 bases remaining between them. The CDR3 here is CAISVGRGRTSTDTQYF. CDR3 DNA: TGTGCCATCAGCGTGGGGCGAGGACGAACTAGCACAGATACGCAGTATTTT.

The chain employs TRBV4-2 and TRBJ2-2; a possible D gene is TRBD2 (6 bases). The CDR3 has 15 amino acids. Trimming removed 2 bases at V and 6 bases at J, with 13 bases between. From germline, CDR1 is LGHNA and CDR2 YNFKEQ. CDR3 residues: CASSQLGLSAGELFF. The CDR3 region has the DNA TGTGCCAGCAGCCAACTTGGACTATCGGCCGGGGAGCTGTTTTTT.

The chain employs TRBV9 and TRBJ2-3; 8 bases fit TRBD2. V was pared by 1 base and J by 0 bases, with 7 bases of the junction left unmatched. Germline V gene data show CDR1 as SGDLS and CDR2 as YYNGEE. The CDR3 spans 17 residues. The CDR3 DNA reads as TGTGCCAGCAGCGTAACACCCACTAGCGGTAGCACAGATACGCAGTATTTT. Protein product: CASSVTPTSGSTDTQYF.

The rearrangement links TRBV20-1 to TRBJ1-2; no definite D call. Between the trimmed V and J ends, which lost 3 bases and 5 bases, there was a span of 7 bases. The CDR3 totals 11 residues. From germline, CDR1 is DFQATT and CDR2 SNEGSKA (reference sequence). The CDR3 coding sequence is TGCAGTGCTAGCCCCAGTTATGGCTACACCTTC. The encoded protein is CSASPSYGYTF.

The V and J genes are TRBV29-1 and TRBJ2-7; 7 nucleotides align to TRBD2. Germline-derived CDR1 and CDR2 are SQVTM and ANQGSEA. This CDR3 region has 14 residues. The V segment lost 2 bases and the J segment 3 bases; nucleotides outside the gene matches: 7. In DNA form, the CDR3 reads TGCAGCGTTGAATCTGGGGGGGGGATCTACGAGCAGTACTTC. Its translation: CSVESGGGIYEQYF.

The chain joins TRBV28 to TRBJ2-1; TRBD2 matches at 10 bases. The CDR3 is 18 amino acids. Germline V gives CDR1 MDHEN, CDR2 SYDVKM. With V trimmed by 4 bases and J by 7 bases, 16 bases remained unmatched. The CDR3 DNA reads TGTGCCAGCAGTTCGACAGAAAGATTGCTAGCGGGAGTTAATGAGCAGTTCTTC. Protein: CASSSTERLLAGVNEQFF.

The chain carries TRBV19 and TRBJ2-2; D might be TRBD2 (6 bases). The CDR3 consists of 15 residues. Germline-derived CDR1 and CDR2 are LNHDA and SQIVND (reference sequence). V was trimmed by 2 bases and J by 3 bases, leaving 10 bases between them. The CDR3, as DNA: TGTGCCAGTAGTATAACCGGGACTTACACCGGGGAGCTGTTTTTT. Protein: CASSITGTYTGELFF.

This clone was observed a few times. This rearrangement joins TRBV7-8 to TRBJ2-7, with TRBD2 matching over 9 bases. Looked up from germline, CDR1 is SGHVS and CDR2 is FQNEAQ. The CDR3 runs to 15 residues. Trimming removed 5 bases from V and 3 bases from J; junction bases left unmatched: 8. The chain's CDR3 is CASSPTTSGNYEQYF. Here the CDR3 DNA reads TGTGCCAGCAGCCCGACGACTAGCGGCAACTACGAGCAGTACTTC. The full variable domain, its missing parts supplied by reference TRBV7-8 and TRBJ2-7, is GAGVSQSPRYKVAKRGQDVALRCDPISGHVSLFWYQQALGQGPEFLTYFQNEAQLDKSGLPSDRFFAERPEGSVSTLKIQRTQQEDSAVYLCASSPTTSGNYEQYFGPGTRLTVT.

The chain has TRBV11-2 and TRBJ2-3; 10 positions agree with TRBD2. Trimming cost V 1 base and J 1 base; bases outside gene matches: 5. The CDR3 is 17 residues long. Germline CDR1 and CDR2: SGHAT and FQNNGV. CDR3 nucleotides: TGTGCCAGCAGCTTAGGAGCGGGAGGGCCCCGCACAGATACGCAGTATTTT. This gives the protein CASSLGAGGPRTDTQYF.

In its sample, this clone was seen a few times. CDR3 bases: TGCGCCAGCCATGAAGGGGCGAACAATGAGCAGTTCTTC. It translates to CASHEGANNEQFF. The J gene is TRBJ2-1, the V gene TRBV5-1; maybe TRBD1 (5 bases). V lost 7 bases and J 5 bases, leaving 13 bases between the germline ends. This CDR3 region has 13 residues. CDR1 and CDR2 (germline): SGHRS, YFSETQ.

J is TRBJ2-3 and V is TRBV7-9, with TRBD2 matching over 7 bases. J was trimmed by 3 bases and V by 1 base; bases with no gene match: 1. CDR1 and CDR2 (germline): SEHNR, FQNEAQ (reference sequence). CDR3 length: 14 residues. CDR3 coding DNA: TGTGCCAGCAGCTTAGTGGGAGGGACAGATACGCAGTATTTT. This gives the protein CASSLVGGTDTQYF.

This clone was detected only a few times. The CDR3 coding sequence is TGTGCCTGGAGGGCGCCCGGACTAGCGGGAGGTTCGGGGTATTTT. Protein product: CAWRAPGLAGGSGYF. V gene TRBV30 combines with J gene TRBJ2-3, with 14 bases identical to TRBD2. The CDR3 is made up of 15 amino acids. CDR1 and CDR2 from the germline V gene are GTSNPN and SVGIG (reference sequence). V trimming: 3 bases; J trimming: 14 bases; junction bases outside the gene matches: 13. The entire variable domain, with the rest obtained from reference TRBV30 and TRBJ2-3, is as follows: SQTIHQWPATLVQPVGSPLSLECTVEGTSNPNLYWYRQAAGRGLQLLFYSVGIGQISSEVPQNLSASRPQDRQFILSSKKLLLSDSGFYLCAWRAPGLAGGSGYFGPGTRLTVL.

There are a few counts of this clone. This rearrangement joins TRBV28 to TRBJ2-7; TRBD1 aligns across 9 bases. Germline lookup yields CDR1 MDHEN and CDR2 SYDVKM. CDR3 length: 12 amino acids. With 6 bases clipped from V and 7 bases from J, the junction kept 4 bases outside the gene matches. CDR3 loop: CASSHRGREQYF. In DNA, the CDR3 is TGTGCCAGCAGCCACAGGGGGCGGGAGCAGTACTTC. The entire variable domain, with the rest obtained from reference TRBV28 and TRBJ2-7, is as follows: DVKVTQSSRYLVKRTGEKVFLECVQDMDHENMFWYRQDPGLGLRLIYFSYDVKMKEKGDIPEGYSVSREKKERFSLILESASTNQTSMYLCASSHRGREQYFGPGTRLTVT.

This rearrangement joins TRBV28 to TRBJ2-7, with TRBD1 identical over 8 bases. Germline CDR1 and CDR2: MDHEN and SYDVKM. The CDR3 is 12 amino acids. V gave up 8 bases and J gave up 4 bases; unmatched junction bases: 4. The CDR3: CASLDRAYEQYF. The CDR3 DNA reads as TGTGCCAGCCTGGACAGGGCTTACGAGCAGTACTTC.

The rearrangement links TRBV6-4 to TRBJ1-1, with 8 bases fitting TRBD1. V was clipped by 6 bases and J by 1 base; unmatched bases: 4. Looked up from germline, CDR1 is MRHNA and CDR2 is SNTAGT. The CDR3 is made up of 14 amino acids. The CDR3 bases are TGTGCCAGCAGCCCGACAGGGGAGAACACTGAAGCTTTCTTT. It translates to CASSPTGENTEAFF.

V usage is TRBV6-5 and J usage is TRBJ2-1; TRBD2 agrees at 9 bases. With 1 base clipped from V and 10 bases from J, the junction kept 11 bases outside the gene matches. The CDR3 covers 16 residues. Per the germline V gene, CDR1 is MNHEY and CDR2 is SVGAGI. CDR3: CASSYWDAGGPGEQFF. The DNA for the CDR3 is TGTGCCAGCAGTTACTGGGACGCGGGAGGGCCCGGAGAGCAGTTCTTC.